A selection of T cell receptor beta chains follows, all from one sample in a study of graft-versus-host responses after intestinal transplantation. Clones were read by immunoSEQ multiplex PCR, and TCRdb kept only the in-frame ones, dropping some. The repertoire includes 25,000 or so clones, more than 85% of them detected once, and approximately 2% sits in the top ten. The source was PBMCs, collected 38 to 40 days after intestinal transplant. These receptors all come from a human patient who received an intestinal transplant, so some T cells may come from the graft donor. Each CDR3 is given with its conserved first and last residue. The D gene is left open where the match is weak. A row's size may be missing; if present it is once, few, many or a size class.

TRBJ1-5 16 - TRBV7-6 - CASSSPWAGENQPQHF TGTGCCAGCAGCTCCCCTTGGGCGGGGGAGAATCAGCCCCAGCATTTT
TRBJ1-2 13 TRBD1 TRBV19 - CASSIGTGYGYTF TGTGCCAGTAGTATTGGGACAGGGTATGGCTACACCTTC
TRBJ2-3 13 - TRBV29-1 - CSVRDPLTDTQYF TGCAGCGTCCGGGACCCCCTAACAGATACGCAGTATTTT
TRBJ2-1 14 - TRBV4-3 - CASSRGGLYNEQFF TGCGCCAGCAGCCGAGGGGGGCTGTACAATGAGCAGTTCTTC
TRBJ2-7 14 - TRBV11-2 - CASSLAPATYEQYF TGTGCCAGCAGCTTAGCCCCAGCTACCTACGAGCAGTACTTC
TRBJ1-4 17 - TRBV2 - CASSDLILPTGVGKLFF TGTGCCAGCAGTGACCTTATTTTGCCAACCGGTGTCGGAAAACTGTTTTTT
TRBJ2-1 16 - TRBV4-1 once CASSQDRMVGYNEQFF TGCGCCAGCAGCCAAGACCGAATGGTCGGCTACAATGAGCAGTTCTTC
TRBJ1-6 14 TRBD1 TRBV30 - CAWSPDRAYSPLHF TGTGCCTGGAGCCCGGACAGGGCTTATTCACCCCTCCACTTT
TRBJ2-7 17 TRBD2 TRBV28 - CASSLFHFSGTSYEQYF TGTGCCAGCAGTTTGTTCCATTTTAGCGGGACCTCCTACGAGCAGTACTTC
TRBJ1-2 13 TRBD1 TRBV6-5 - CASSYYRGYGYTF TGTGCCAGCAGTTACTACAGGGGCTATGGCTACACCTTC
TRBJ1-5 14 - TRBV19 - CASSISRGNQPQHF TGTGCCAGTAGTATTTCCAGGGGAAATCAGCCCCAGCATTTT
TRBJ2-7 15 TRBD2 TRBV28 - CASSLGTSGSGEQYF TGTGCCAGCAGTTTGGGGACTAGCGGGAGTGGCGAGCAGTACTTC
TRBJ1-4 15 TRBD1 TRBV18 once CASSPTATGNEKLFF TGTGCCAGCTCACCCACCGCGACAGGGAATGAAAAACTGTTTTTT
TRBJ2-7 14 - TRBV7-9 - CASSSKGTSYEQYF TGTGCCAGCAGTTCCAAAGGGACCAGCTACGAGCAGTACTTC
TRBJ1-1 14 - TRBV7-3 - CASSPGMGNTEAFF TGTGCCAGCAGCCCAGGAATGGGGAACACTGAAGCTTTCTTT
TRBJ2-7 12 TRBD2 TRBV6-5 - CASSPSGYEQYF TGTGCCAGCAGTCCTAGCGGCTACGAGCAGTACTTC
TRBJ1-1 16 TRBD1 TRBV19 - CASSIARRTGWDEAFF TGTGCCAGTAGTATAGCGCGGAGGACAGGGTGGGATGAAGCTTTCTTT
TRBJ1-3 15 TRBD1 TRBV11-2 - CASSSNRGRWDTIYF TGTGCCAGCAGCTCCAACAGGGGGCGATGGGACACCATATATTTT
TRBJ2-7 12 - TRBV25-1 - CASSEYRSEQYF TGTGCCAGCAGTGAATACAGAAGCGAGCAGTACTTC
TRBJ2-1 15 - TRBV27 - CASSSDGPSYNEQFF TGTGCCAGCAGTTCTGACGGACCCTCCTACAATGAGCAGTTCTTC
TRBJ1-2 14 - TRBV7-2 - CASSLRGFLNGYTF TGTGCCAGCAGCTTACGGGGGTTCCTGAATGGCTACACCTTC
TRBJ1-2 14 - TRBV5-1 - CASSLSRFGYGYTF TGCGCCAGCAGCTTGTCGAGGTTTGGCTATGGCTACACCTTC
TRBJ1-5 15 - TRBV5-1 - CASSLEGTFGQPQHF TGCGCCAGCAGCTTGGAGGGGACTTTTGGTCAGCCCCAGCATTTT
TRBJ2-1 15 - TRBV21-1 - CASSRTSGSYNEQFF TGTGCCAGCAGCAGGACTAGCGGCTCCTACAATGAGCAGTTCTTC
TRBJ2-7 16 - TRBV25-1 - CASSSIQHPGAYEQYF TGTGCCAGCAGTTCTATCCAACATCCAGGGGCCTACGAGCAGTACTTC
TRBJ1-1 17 TRBD1 TRBV28 - CASSILGQGRRYTEAFF TGTGCCAGCAGTATACTGGGACAGGGGAGGAGGTACACTGAAGCTTTCTTT
TRBJ2-1 16 - TRBV19 - CASSLGTALSYNEQFF TGTGCCAGTAGTCTCGGGACGGCTTTATCCTACAATGAGCAGTTCTTC
TRBJ1-2 15 - TRBV7-8 - CASSLVLGQNYGYTF TGTGCCAGCAGCTTAGTTTTAGGGCAGAACTATGGCTACACCTTC
TRBJ2-1 16 TRBD1 TRBV13 - CASSLTTDRDYNEQFF TGTGCCAGCAGCTTAACCACGGACAGGGACTACAATGAGCAGTTCTTC
TRBJ1-2 13 - TRBV23-1 - CASSQCSSYGYTF TGCGCCAGCAGTCAATGTTCCTCTTATGGCTACACCTTC
TRBJ1-5 14 TRBD1 TRBV7-3 - CASSRTGGNQPQHF TGTGCCAGCAGCCGAACAGGGGGCAATCAGCCCCAGCATTTT
TRBJ2-2 14 - TRBV7-3 - CASSLSGNTGELFF TGTGCCAGCAGCTTAAGCGGGAACACCGGGGAGCTGTTTTTT
TRBJ1-2 12 TRBD1 TRBV29-1 - CSAGQGARGYTF TGCAGCGCCGGACAGGGGGCGCGGGGCTACACCTTC
TRBJ2-1 17 TRBD2 TRBV28 - CASSLGTSGLFYNEQFF TGTGCCAGCAGTTTAGGGACTAGCGGACTATTCTACAATGAGCAGTTCTTC
TRBJ2-7 17 - TRBV14 - CASSQDGSRQATYEQYF TGTGCCAGCAGCCAAGACGGATCCCGGCAGGCAACCTACGAGCAGTACTTC
TRBJ1-3 12 - TRBV2 - CASSAGGNTIYF TGTGCCAGCAGTGCAGGGGGAAACACCATATATTTT
TRBJ2-1 17 TRBD2 TRBV4-2 - CASSRRGREGGYNEQFF TGTGCCAGCAGCCGCCGGGGGCGGGAGGGCGGGTACAATGAGCAGTTCTTC
TRBJ2-5 16 - TRBV27 - CASSDRRGPLGETQYF TGTGCCAGCAGTGACAGGAGGGGACCCCTTGGAGAGACCCAGTACTTC
TRBJ1-6 15 TRBD1 TRBV7-8 - CASSVRAGGDSPLHF TGTGCCAGCAGCGTGAGGGCAGGGGGTGATTCACCCCTCCACTTT
TRBJ2-3 16 - TRBV5-5 - CASSFTGSKDTDTQYF TGTGCCAGCAGCTTCACCGGGAGCAAGGACACAGATACGCAGTATTTT
TRBJ2-7 14 - TRBV5-1 - CASSLRDSTYEQYF TGCGCCAGCAGCTTGAGGGACTCGACCTACGAGCAGTACTTC
TRBJ2-7 15 TRBD2 TRBV6-5 - CASRPIAGNTYEQYF TGTGCCAGCAGACCCATAGCGGGTAATACCTACGAGCAGTACTTC
TRBJ1-6 15 - TRBV6-5 - CASTYGGGWGAPLHF TGTGCCAGCACCTATGGGGGAGGGTGGGGGGCACCCCTCCACTTT